These T cell receptor beta chains were read from a single sample in a study of T-cell reconstitution after alpha-beta-depleted transplantation in children. Using its own MiXCR run on the PCR reads, TCRdb lists one record per CDR3 protein. Of about a million distinct CDR3 sequences listed, about 29% are singletons. Source: PBMCs, mostly from graft donor cells, taken 360 days after TCRalphabeta/CD19-depleted stem cell transplant. All receptors come from a boy less than two years old who had a stem cell transplant for SCID, so the T cells may come from the graft donor. Each CDR3 is given with its conserved first and last residue. Fields, in order: clone size, V gene, J gene, D gene, CDR3 protein, CDR3 DNA. The D gene is left open where the match is weak. Size is stated for part of the rows, as once, few or many counts, or as a class when the clone is expanded.

.,TRBV6-2/TRBV6-3,TRBJ2-7,.,CASSYAGRITYEQYF,TGTGCCAGCAGTTACGCGGGACGTATAACCTACGAGCAGTACTTC
.,TRBV7-9,TRBJ2-3,.,CASIETGYLADTQYF,TGTGCCAGCATCGAGACAGGTTATTTGGCAGATACGCAGTATTTT
.,TRBV27,TRBJ1-1,TRBD1,CASSLGTGSGAFF,TGTGCCAGCAGTTTAGGGACAGGAAGTGGCGCTTTCTTT
.,TRBV20-1,TRBJ1-3,.,CSARPLRPGRSGNTIYF,TGCAGTGCTAGACCTCTACGGCCAGGCCGCTCTGGAAACACCATATATTTT
few,TRBV5-6,TRBJ2-4,.,CASSPVGRGDIQYF,TGTGCCAGCAGCCCTGTCGGCAGGGGGGACATTCAGTACTTC
.,TRBV28,TRBJ2-3,TRBD2,CASSLRSGAQYF,TGTGCCAGCAGTTTACGTAGCGGGGCGCAGTATTTT
.,TRBV20-1,TRBJ2-3,.,CSARDLPRDIPFLGTDTQYF,TGCAGTGCTAGAGATCTACCCCGAGACATTCCCTTTCTAGGCACAGATACGCAGTATTTT
.,TRBV20-1,TRBJ2-5,.,CSARDPGTGTWTQYF,TGCAGTGCTAGAGATCCGGGGACCGGGACGTGGACCCAGTACTTC
many,TRBV5-4,TRBJ1-1,.,CASSLAGPLATEAFF,TGTGCCAGCAGCTTGGCGGGACCTTTGGCCACTGAAGCTTTCTTT
few,TRBV3-1,TRBJ2-1,.,CASSPLSAGSNLEQFF,TGTGCCAGCAGCCCCCTAAGTGCGGGGTCTAACCTTGAGCAGTTCTTC
few,TRBV5-1,TRBJ2-2,TRBD1,CASSPPTGDTGELFF,TGCGCCAGCAGCCCCCCGACAGGGGACACCGGGGAGCTGTTTTTT
few,TRBV5-5,TRBJ1-2,.,CASSTLDPSGYTF,TGTGCCAGCAGCACCCTGGACCCCTCTGGCTACACCTTC
.,TRBV4-3,TRBJ2-3,TRBD1,CATGQGGDTQYF,TGCGCCACGGGACAGGGGGGAGATACGCAGTATTTT
few,TRBV4-1,TRBJ2-2,.,CASSPHPSVWNLTNTGELFF,TGCGCCAGCAGCCCTCACCCGTCCGTTTGGAACCTTACGAACACCGGGGAGCTGTTTTTT
.,TRBV12-3/TRBV12-4,TRBJ1-3,.,CASSPGEGQAYF,TGTGCCAGCAGCCCGGGGGAAGGCCAGGCGTATTTT
few,TRBV7-9,TRBJ2-1,TRBD1,CASSLGNAIPGGEQFF,TGTGCCAGCAGCTTAGGGAATGCAATACCAGGGGGTGAGCAGTTCTTC
.,TRBV29-1,TRBJ2-7,.,CSVEGAESSYEQYF,TGCAGCGTTGAAGGGGCGGAAAGCTCCTACGAGCAGTACTTC
.,TRBV2,TRBJ2-3,.,CASRAGSARQYF,TGTGCCAGCAGAGCAGGGAGCGCCCGGCAGTATTTT
.,TRBV7-9,TRBJ1-1,.,CAYLDGNTEAFF,TGTGCCTACCTGGACGGGAACACTGAAGCTTTCTTT
.,TRBV10-3,TRBJ2-7,.,CAISASPSRSDEQYF,TGTGCCATCAGTGCTTCGCCTAGCAGGTCCGACGAGCAGTACTTC
.,TRBV4-3,TRBJ2-3,.,CASSQDPRGAWDTQYF,TGCGCCAGCAGCCAAGATCCCCGGGGGGCATGGGATACGCAGTATTTT
few,TRBV7-2,TRBJ1-1,TRBD1,CASSPHQQGVLNTEAFF,TGTGCCAGCAGCCCCCACCAACAGGGGGTTCTGAACACTGAAGCTTTCTTT
.,TRBV4-2,TRBJ2-1,TRBD2,CASSQGLAGINEQFF,TGTGCCAGCAGCCAAGGCCTAGCGGGGATCAATGAGCAGTTCTTC
.,TRBV4-3,TRBJ2-3,.,CASSQDQASDTQYF,TGCGCCAGCAGCCAAGATCAGGCATCGGATACGCAGTATTTT
.,TRBV12-3/TRBV12-4,TRBJ2-2,.,CASSYPGTTNTGELFF,TGTGCCAGCAGTTATCCGGGGACAACGAACACCGGGGAGCTGTTTTTT
.,TRBV11-2,TRBJ2-1,TRBD2,CASSLERGLAGGYNEQFF,TGTGCCAGCAGCTTAGAGAGGGGACTAGCGGGGGGTTACAATGAGCAGTTCTTC
.,TRBV5-6,TRBJ2-5,TRBD1,CASSFDRVQETQYF,TGTGCCAGCAGCTTTGACAGGGTCCAAGAGACCCAGTACTTC
few,TRBV10-3,TRBJ2-7,TRBD1,CAISEYDRGPYEQYF,TGTGCCATCAGTGAGTACGACAGGGGGCCCTACGAGCAGTACTTC
few,TRBV2,TRBJ1-1,.,CASGVGGNTEAFF,TGTGCCAGCGGTGTTGGGGGGAACACTGAAGCTTTCTTT
.,TRBV10-1,TRBJ2-7,TRBD1,CASSARQGVNEQYF,TGCGCCAGCAGCGCCCGACAGGGCGTCAACGAGCAGTACTTC
few,TRBV6-5,TRBJ2-1,TRBD2,CASSSRAGGRNEQFF,TGTGCCAGCAGTTCCAGGGCGGGGGGGCGCAATGAGCAGTTCTTC